This T cell receptor beta chain was obtained from a study of OX40 agonist ivuxolimab in advanced cancers. Across the study: Dosing consisted of intravenous ivuxolimab at 0.01 to 10 mg/kg every 2 weeks.

V lost 1 base to trimming and J lost 4 bases, with 7 bases between them. Germline V gene data show CDR1 as SGHTA and CDR2 as FQGNSA. The CDR3 covers 13 residues. TCRdb's table, derived via immunoSEQ multiplex PCR, lists solely in-frame clones and lacks some. The sample holds 75,000 to 90,000 clones, more than 85% seen once. Here the sequenced sample was CD4+ or CD8+ T cells sorted from blood, taken in a trial of the OX40 agonist ivuxolimab. The clonotype originates from an adult with an advanced solid tumor such as melanoma, head and neck, liver or kidney cancer. The chain combines TRBV7-2 with TRBJ1-2; D is unclear. The CDR3 sequence is CASSLDRPYGYTF. CDR3 nucleotide sequence: TGTGCCAGCAGCTTAGACAGACCCTATGGCTACACCTTC.